This entry lists 8 T cell receptor beta chains sequenced from one sample in a study of glioma-infiltrating T cells. Using RNA template, CDR3s of TCR alpha and beta were amplified with iRepertoire arm-PCR. From the multiplex PCR reads, TCRdb called clonotypes with MiXCR, one entry per CDR3 protein. Of under 200,000 distinct CDR3 sequences listed, around 42% were seen once; the top ten hold 4% to 6.5%. The sequenced sample consisted of glioma tissue, nonneoplastic brain tissue, or PBMCs (not recorded which). The origin of the receptors is a human donor with low-grade glioma or glioblastoma, undergoing nonglioma brain surgery, or in good health (not recorded which).

On this clonotype itself: At one of its ends the junction is not consistent with the germline gene, which may arise from a read error. The chain uses TRBV20-1 and TRBJ1-5, with D perhaps matching TRBD1 (5 bases). Germline CDR1 reads DFQATT; CDR2 reads SNEGSKA (reference sequence). The CDR3 consists of 15 residues. The CDR3 DNA reads as TGCAGTGCTACTAGACAGTTGAATAGCAATCAGACCCAGCATTTT. Its translation is CSATRQLNSNQTQHF.

This clonotype turned up a few times. It may be a read error: a sequence one base away is much more abundant. The chain combines TRBV20-1 with TRBJ2-7; 10 bases line up with TRBD2. CDR3 length: 14 amino acids. Trimming took 6 bases from V and 7 from J; bases not matched to a gene: 12. Germline-derived CDR1 and CDR2 are DFQATT and SNEGSKA (reference sequence). In nucleotides, the CDR3 is TGCAGTGCCCTTAGGACTAGCGGATACAATGAGCAGTACTTC. Protein sequence: CSALRTSGYNEQYF.

Details on this clonotype: This may arise from a read error, as a much more abundant clone is one base away. The chain uses TRBV7-2 and TRBJ2-1; 7 nucleotides align to TRBD1. The CDR3 has 16 residues. CDR1 is SGHTA and CDR2 is FQGNSA in the germline V gene. The CDR3 nucleotides read TGTGCCAGCACCCCCAGGACAGGTACTACCTACAATGAGAAGTTCTTC. It encodes CASTPRTGTTYNEKFF.

In this sample, this clonotype turned up a few times. The chain has TRBV19 and TRBJ1-5, with 7 bases fitting TRBD1. The CDR3 has 15 amino acids. V dropped 7 bases and J dropped 5; count of bases not matched to a gene: 11. Per germline, CDR1 LNHDA and CDR2 SQIVND (reference sequence). Here the CDR3 reads CASNPYGTAYQPQHF. The CDR3 DNA is TGTGCCAGTAACCCCTACGGGACAGCATATCAGCCCCAGCATTTT.

Remarks on this clonotype: One junction end disagrees with the germline gene, perhaps due to a read error. J is TRBJ1-5 and V is TRBV28; D is perhaps TRBD1 (6 bases). Germline assignment: CDR1 MDHEN and CDR2 SYDVKM. The CDR3 extends over 14 amino acids. The CDR3 DNA reads as TGTGCCAGCATTTTAAAGACAGGCTCTCAGCCCCAGCATTTT. This gives the protein CASILKTGSQPQHF.

Turning to this clonotype: Since a much larger clone is just one base distant, this may be a read error. The rearrangement uses TRBV25-1 and TRBJ2-1, with a weak D call TRBD2 (6 bases). V lost 4 bases to trimming and J lost 3 bases, with 19 bases between them. Looked up from germline, CDR1 is MGHDK and CDR2 is SYGVNS. The CDR3 runs to 17 residues. The CDR3 loop reads CASSGKYSGHYYNEQFF. CDR3 in DNA: TGTGCCAGCAGTGGCAAATATAGCGGCCACTACTACAATGAGCAGTTCTTC.

This clonotype was seen ten or more times. The chain recombines TRBV19 with TRBJ2-1; 8 bases are a match to TRBD2. The trim removed 3 bases at V and 3 bases at J, leaving 7 bases unmatched. The CDR3 contains 16 residues. Germline V gene sequence: CDR1 LNHDA, CDR2 SQIVND (reference sequence). The CDR3 DNA reads as TGTGCCAGTAGTATCGCCGGACTAGCAGACTACAATGAGCAGTTCTTC. Residues: CASSIAGLADYNEQFF.

This sequence joins TRBV19 and TRBJ1-1; unclear D gene. Germline assignment: CDR1 LNHDA and CDR2 SQIVND (reference sequence). This CDR3 has 19 residues. Trimming pared 5 bases from V and 4 bases from J, leaving 29 bases between. CDR3 DNA: TGTGCCAGTAGTCCTCGGTCCCGCGAAAGGCTAACACGGGCCACTGAAGCTTTCTTT. This gives the protein CASSPRSRERLTRATEAFF.